This T cell receptor (beta chain) was identified during a study of blood T cells in healthy people across ages. Through a sample-barcoded 5' primer and a J-beta primer mix, a second PCR was run for roughly 6 to 11 cycles. TCRdb re-analysed the 5' RACE reads in MiXCR, keeping a single row per CDR3 protein. The table lists 1.5 million to 2 million distinct CDR3 sequences, 49% of them singletons. CDR1 is SEHNR and CDR2 is FQNEAQ in the germline V gene (reference sequence). The CDR3 spans 14 residues. The V end was cut by 11 bases, the J end by 0 bases, with 17 bases between. A note on this clonotype: Its antigen is unidentified.

General study results and limits: Unsorted PBMCs prevented conclusive naive versus antigen-experienced comparison.

Sequencing was carried out using blood. The source of this sequence is a woman in her thirties or forties in good health. This sequence joins TRBV7-9 and TRBJ2-7; a weak D match, TRBD1 (6 bases). The DNA of the CDR3 is TGTGCCTCTACTGAAGGACAGCACTCCTACGAGCAGTACTTC. This sequence encodes CASTEGQHSYEQYF.